The entry below describes one T cell receptor (beta chain). The target antigen is unknown. TCRdb re-called the 5' RACE reads through MiXCR, storing one row per CDR3 protein. The sample yields 350,000 to 600,000 distinct CDR3 sequences, around 14% seen once. The sample is drawn from a study of identical twins. Overall study findings and caveats: Out-of-frame alpha sequences that twins shared showed excess low generation probability. The conclusions drew on cross-sectional statistical analysis instead of tracking the same donors.

The CDR3 sequence is 16 residues long. The germline V gene encodes CDR1 SGHKS and CDR2 YYEKEE (reference sequence). V lost 3 bases, J lost 2 bases, and 15 bases lay in between. This sample was shared with a second study, whose subject was yellow fever vaccine responses in identical twins.

J is TRBJ2-1 and V is TRBV5-5; a possible D gene is TRBD1 (6 bases). The specimen sequenced was CD4+ T cells sorted from blood. This TCR was sampled from a woman younger than 35 in good health. The CDR3 sequence is CASSYSQGIAYNEQFF. In nucleotides, the CDR3 is TGTGCCAGCAGCTACAGCCAGGGGATAGCCTACAATGAGCAGTTCTTC.